The entry that follows covers one TCR beta chain sequence. As handled by the study authors: Reference gene primer amplification yielded estimated nucleated cell counts. Sequencing used immunoSEQ multiplex PCR; TCRdb keeps in-frame clones, though not all of them. The D gene and trimming were derived from the DNA, and the V and J assignments and clone size from that table. The table has around 130,000 clones, roughly 80% seen once. Losses at the gene ends were 2 bases for V and 6 bases for J; bases not matched to a gene: 3. Germline V lookup: CDR1 SGHRS, CDR2 YFSETQ. There are 14 residues in the CDR3. This sample was taken from a study of blood T cell repertoires in COVID-19. Whole-study context: T cells, B-cell-depleted T cells, or PBMCs provided the cDNA or gDNA that served as material.

Input material: peripheral blood. The genes are TRBV5-1 and TRBJ1-4; 8 bases fit TRBD1. The receptor's source is a woman in her fifties or sixties with acute or convalescent COVID-19. This CDR3 reads CASSLTGGYEKLFF. The DNA of the CDR3 is TGCGCCAGCAGCTTAACAGGGGGTTATGAAAAACTGTTTTTT.